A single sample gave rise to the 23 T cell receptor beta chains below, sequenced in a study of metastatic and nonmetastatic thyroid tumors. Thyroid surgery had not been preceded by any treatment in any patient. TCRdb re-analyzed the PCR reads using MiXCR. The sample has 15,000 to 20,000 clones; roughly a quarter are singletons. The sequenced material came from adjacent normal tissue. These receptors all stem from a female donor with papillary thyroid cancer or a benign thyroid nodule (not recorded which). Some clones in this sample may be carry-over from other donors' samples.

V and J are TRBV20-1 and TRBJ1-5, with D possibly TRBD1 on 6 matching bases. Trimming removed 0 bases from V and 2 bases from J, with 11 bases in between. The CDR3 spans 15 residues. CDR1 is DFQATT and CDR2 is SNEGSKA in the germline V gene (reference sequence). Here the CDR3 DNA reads TGCAGTGCTAGAGAAGGGGGTTCGGGCAATCAGCCCCAGCATTTT. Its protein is CSAREGGSGNQPQHF.

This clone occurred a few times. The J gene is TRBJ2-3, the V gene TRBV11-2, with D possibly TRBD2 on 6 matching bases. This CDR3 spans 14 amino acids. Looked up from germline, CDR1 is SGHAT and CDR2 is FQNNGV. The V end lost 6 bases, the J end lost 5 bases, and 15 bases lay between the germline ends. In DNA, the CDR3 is TGTGCCAGCAGTTACTCGGGGGTTTTAGATACGCAGTATTTT. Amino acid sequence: CASSYSGVLDTQYF.

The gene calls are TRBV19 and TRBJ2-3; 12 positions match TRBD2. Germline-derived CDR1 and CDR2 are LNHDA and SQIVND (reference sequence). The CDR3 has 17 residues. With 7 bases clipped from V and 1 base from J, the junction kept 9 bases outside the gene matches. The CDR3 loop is CASNHQRTSGGTDTQYF. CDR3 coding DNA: TGTGCCAGTAATCACCAACGGACTAGCGGGGGCACAGATACGCAGTATTTT.

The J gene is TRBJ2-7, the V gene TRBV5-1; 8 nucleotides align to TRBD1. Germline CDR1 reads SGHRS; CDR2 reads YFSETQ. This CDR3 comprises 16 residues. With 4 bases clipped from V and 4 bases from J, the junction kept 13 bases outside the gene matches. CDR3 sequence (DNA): TGCGCCAGCAGCAGCGGACAGGGTACGGGGTGGTACGAGCAGTACTTC. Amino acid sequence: CASSSGQGTGWYEQYF. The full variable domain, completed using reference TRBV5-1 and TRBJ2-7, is KAGVTQTPRYLIKTRGQQVTLSCSPISGHRSVSWYQQTPGQGLQFLFEYFSETQRNKGNFPGRFSGRQFSNSRSEMNVSTLELGDSALYLCASSSGQGTGWYEQYFGPGTRLTVT.

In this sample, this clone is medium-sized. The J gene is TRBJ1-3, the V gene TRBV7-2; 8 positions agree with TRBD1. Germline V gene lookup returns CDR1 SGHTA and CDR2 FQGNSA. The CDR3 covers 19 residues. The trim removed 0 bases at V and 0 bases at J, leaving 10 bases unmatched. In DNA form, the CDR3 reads TGTGCCAGCAGCTTAGCGTTCCAGGGGGCGACTTCCTCTGGAAACACCATATATTTT. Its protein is CASSLAFQGATSSGNTIYF.

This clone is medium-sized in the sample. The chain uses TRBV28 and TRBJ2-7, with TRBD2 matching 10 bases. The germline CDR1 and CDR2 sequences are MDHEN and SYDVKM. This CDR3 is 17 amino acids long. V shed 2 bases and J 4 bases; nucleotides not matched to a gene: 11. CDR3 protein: CASSLSPQTSGLYEQYF. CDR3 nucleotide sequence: TGTGCCAGCAGTTTAAGCCCCCAGACTAGCGGGCTTTACGAGCAGTACTTC. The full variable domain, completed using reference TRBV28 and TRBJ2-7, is DVKVTQSSRYLVKRTGEKVFLECVQDMDHENMFWYRQDPGLGLRLIYFSYDVKMKEKGDIPEGYSVSREKKERFSLILESASTNQTSMYLCASSLSPQTSGLYEQYFGPGTRLTVT.

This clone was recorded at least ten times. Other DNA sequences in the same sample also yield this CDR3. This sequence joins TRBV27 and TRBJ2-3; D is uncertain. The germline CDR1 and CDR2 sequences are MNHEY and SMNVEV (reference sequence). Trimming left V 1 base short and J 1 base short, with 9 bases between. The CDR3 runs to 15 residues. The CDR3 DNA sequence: TGTGCCAGCAGTTTATATACGGACCGCACAGATACGCAGTATTTT. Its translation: CASSLYTDRTDTQYF.

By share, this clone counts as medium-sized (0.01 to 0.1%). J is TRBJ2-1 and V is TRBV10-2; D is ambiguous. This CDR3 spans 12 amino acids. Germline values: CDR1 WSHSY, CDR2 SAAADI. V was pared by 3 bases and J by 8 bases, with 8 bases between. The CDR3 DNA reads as TGCGCCAGCAGTGATGGCTGGGATGAGCAGTTCTTC. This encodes CASSDGWDEQFF.

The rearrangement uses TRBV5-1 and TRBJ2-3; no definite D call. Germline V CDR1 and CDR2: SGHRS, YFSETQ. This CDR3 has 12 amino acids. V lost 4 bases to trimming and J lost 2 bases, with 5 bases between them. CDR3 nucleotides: TGCGCCAGCAGCATTAACACAGATACGCAGTATTTT. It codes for CASSINTDTQYF.

CDR3 region: CASSLGQGAYEQYF. The CDR3 DNA reads as TGCGCCAGCAGCTTAGGACAGGGGGCCTACGAGCAGTACTTC. This chain links TRBV5-1 with TRBJ2-7, with 10 bases matching TRBD1. CDR3 length equals 14 residues. The J segment lost 2 bases and the V segment lost 2 bases, leaving 1 base of the junction unmatched. Germline values: CDR1 SGHRS, CDR2 YFSETQ.

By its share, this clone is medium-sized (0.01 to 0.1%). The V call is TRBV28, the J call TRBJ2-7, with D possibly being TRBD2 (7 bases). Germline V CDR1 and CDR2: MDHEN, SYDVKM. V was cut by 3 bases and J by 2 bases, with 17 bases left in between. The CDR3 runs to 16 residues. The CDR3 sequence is CASSLEQGRGTYEQYF. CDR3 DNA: TGTGCCAGCAGTTTGGAGCAGGGGAGGGGTACCTACGAGCAGTACTTC.

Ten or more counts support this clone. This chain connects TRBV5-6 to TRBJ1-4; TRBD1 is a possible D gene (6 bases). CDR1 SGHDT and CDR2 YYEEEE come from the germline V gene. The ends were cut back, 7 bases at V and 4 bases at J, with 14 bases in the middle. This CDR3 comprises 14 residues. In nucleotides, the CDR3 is TGTGCCAGCCTCCCACAGGGAGTTAATGAAAAACTGTTTTTT. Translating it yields CASLPQGVNEKLFF.

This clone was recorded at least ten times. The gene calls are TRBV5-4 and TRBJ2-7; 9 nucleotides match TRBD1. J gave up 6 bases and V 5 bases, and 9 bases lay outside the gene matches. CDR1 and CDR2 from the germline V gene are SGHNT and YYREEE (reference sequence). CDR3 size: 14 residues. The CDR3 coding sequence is TGTGCCAGCAGGCCCGGACAGGGGCCCGGCGAGCAGTACTTC. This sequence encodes CASRPGQGPGEQYF.

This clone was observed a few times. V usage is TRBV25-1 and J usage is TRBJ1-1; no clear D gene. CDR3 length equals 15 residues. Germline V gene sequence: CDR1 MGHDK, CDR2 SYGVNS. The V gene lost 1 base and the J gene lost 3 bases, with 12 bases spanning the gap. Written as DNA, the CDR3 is TGTGCCAGCAGTGAATCCAGAGGGCCCGACACTGAAGCTTTCTTT. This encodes CASSESRGPDTEAFF.

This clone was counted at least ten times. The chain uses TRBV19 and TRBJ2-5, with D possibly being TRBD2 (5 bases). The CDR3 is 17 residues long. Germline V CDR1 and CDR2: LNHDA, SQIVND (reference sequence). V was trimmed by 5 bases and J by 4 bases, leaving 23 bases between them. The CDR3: CASSPRTGGLGVETQYF. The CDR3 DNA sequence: TGTGCCAGTAGTCCAAGGACGGGCGGCTTGGGAGTAGAGACCCAGTACTTC.

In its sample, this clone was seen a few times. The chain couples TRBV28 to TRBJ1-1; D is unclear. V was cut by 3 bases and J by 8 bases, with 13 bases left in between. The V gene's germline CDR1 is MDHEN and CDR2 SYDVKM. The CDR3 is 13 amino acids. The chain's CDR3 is CASSFPQTDEAFF. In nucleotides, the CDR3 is TGTGCCAGCAGTTTCCCCCAGACGGACGAAGCTTTCTTT.

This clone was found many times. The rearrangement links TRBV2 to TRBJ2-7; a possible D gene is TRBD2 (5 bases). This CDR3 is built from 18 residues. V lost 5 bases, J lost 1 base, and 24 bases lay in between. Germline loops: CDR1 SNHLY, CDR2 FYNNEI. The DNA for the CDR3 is TGTGCCAGCAGTTGGACTCCGTTGGGTCAAAGCCTTTCCTACGAGCAGTACTTC. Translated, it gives CASSWTPLGQSLSYEQYF.

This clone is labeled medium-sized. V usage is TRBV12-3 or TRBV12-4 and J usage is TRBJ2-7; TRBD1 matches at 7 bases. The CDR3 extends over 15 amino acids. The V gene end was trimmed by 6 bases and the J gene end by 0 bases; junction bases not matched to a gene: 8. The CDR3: CASRLRDRSSYEQYF. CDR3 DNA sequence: TGTGCCAGCAGGCTCCGGGACAGAAGCTCCTACGAGCAGTACTTC.

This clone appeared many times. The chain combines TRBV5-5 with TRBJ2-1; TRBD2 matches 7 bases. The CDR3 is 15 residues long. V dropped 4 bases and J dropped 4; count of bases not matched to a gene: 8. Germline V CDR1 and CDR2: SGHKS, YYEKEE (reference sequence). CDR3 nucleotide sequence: TGTGCCAGCAGCCTCCTTGCGGGAGCGTACAATGAGCAGTTCTTC. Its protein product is CASSLLAGAYNEQFF.

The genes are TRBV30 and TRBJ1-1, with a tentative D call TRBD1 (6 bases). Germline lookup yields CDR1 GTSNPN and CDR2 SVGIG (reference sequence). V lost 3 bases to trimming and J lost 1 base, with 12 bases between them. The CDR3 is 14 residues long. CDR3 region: CAWSLLQGNTEAFF. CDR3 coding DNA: TGTGCCTGGAGCCTCTTACAGGGGAACACTGAAGCTTTCTTT.

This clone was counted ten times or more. The CDR3 nucleotides read TGCGCCAGCAGCCGATTCATAGCGGGAGAATCAGATACGCAGTATTTT. Translating it yields CASSRFIAGESDTQYF. This chain joins TRBV5-1 and TRBJ2-3; 9 positions agree with TRBD2. The CDR3 sequence is 16 residues long. The germline gives CDR1 SGHRS, CDR2 YFSETQ. V gave up 4 bases and J gave up 4 bases; unmatched junction bases: 10.

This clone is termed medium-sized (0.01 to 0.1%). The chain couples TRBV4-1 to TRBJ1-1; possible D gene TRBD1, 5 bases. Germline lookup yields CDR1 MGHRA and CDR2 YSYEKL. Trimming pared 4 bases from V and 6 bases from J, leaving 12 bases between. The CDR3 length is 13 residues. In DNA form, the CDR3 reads TGCGCCAGCAGCCGGAATACAGGAGCTGAAGCTTTCTTT. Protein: CASSRNTGAEAFF.

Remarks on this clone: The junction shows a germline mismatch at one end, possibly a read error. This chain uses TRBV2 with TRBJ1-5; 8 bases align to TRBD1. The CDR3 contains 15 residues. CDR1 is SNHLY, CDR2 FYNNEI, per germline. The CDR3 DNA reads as TGTGCCAGCAGTCAAGCGGGACAGGCTAATCAGCCCCAGCATTTT. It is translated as CASSQAGQANQPQHF.